A selection of T cell receptor beta chains follows, all from one sample in a study of spatial heterogeneity in lung cancer. TCRdb recomputed calls from the 5' RACE reads with MiXCR, one row per CDR3 protein. This table has some 5,500 distinct CDR3 sequences, less than 9.5% appearing once. The sequenced sample was lung tumor tissue, obtained at surgery. These TCRs come from a female donor with early-stage non-small cell lung cancer. CDR3s include the opening cysteine and the closing phenylalanine or tryptophan. The order of the fields is J gene, clone size, V gene, D gene, CDR3 protein, CDR3 DNA. D genes are given only for firm matches. Clone sizes are given selectively: once, few, many, or a class where the clone is expanded.

>TRBJ2-3|.|TRBV4-1|TRBD2
CASSQGRTSGEGSDTQYF
TGCGCCAGCAGCCAAGGTCGGACTAGCGGGGAGGGGTCAGATACGCAGTATTTT
>TRBJ2-5|medium-sized|TRBV20-1|.
CSAQFRDLERTQYF
TGCAGTGCCCAATTTCGGGACCTGGAGAGAACCCAGTACTTC
>TRBJ1-1|.|TRBV3-1|.
CASSLRQEAFF
TGTGCCAGCAGCCTGAGACAGGAAGCTTTCTTT
>TRBJ2-1|few|TRBV30|TRBD2
CAWARGSGGGASYNEQFF
TGTGCCTGGGCCCGGGGTAGCGGCGGGGGGGCCAGCTACAATGAGCAGTTCTTC
>TRBJ2-3|medium-sized|TRBV24-1|.
CATSDQTDTQYF
TGTGCCACCAGTGATCAGACAGATACGCAGTATTTT
>TRBJ2-2|many|TRBV11-3|TRBD1
CASSDRVAGELFF
TGTGCCAGCAGCGACAGGGTGGCCGGGGAGCTGTTTTTT
>TRBJ1-6|few|TRBV4-1|.
CASSQDNGVTANSPLHF
TGCGCCAGCAGCCAAGATAATGGCGTTACAGCTAATTCACCCCTCCACTTT
>TRBJ1-6|medium-sized|TRBV7-6|.
CASSLHSPLHF
TGTGCCAGCAGCCTACATTCACCCCTCCACTTT
>TRBJ1-5|many|TRBV6-5|TRBD1
CASSYSIPRLRTGDQPQHF
TGTGCCAGCAGTTACTCGATCCCCCGTCTACGGACAGGTGATCAGCCCCAGCATTTT
>TRBJ1-1|medium-sized|TRBV18|.
CASSQQGLTEAFF
TGTGCCAGCTCACAGCAGGGGTTAACTGAAGCTTTCTTT
>TRBJ2-7|.|TRBV6-2/TRBV6-3|.
CASSYSTGSSYEQYF
TGTGCCAGCAGTTACTCAACAGGTAGCTCCTACGAGCAGTACTTC
>TRBJ1-1|.|TRBV19|.
CASRTVLMMNTEAFF
TGTGCCAGTAGAACAGTGTTAATGATGAACACTGAAGCTTTCTTT
>TRBJ1-2|.|TRBV28|.
CASRGTNYGFTF
TGTGCCAGCAGGGGGACCAACTATGGCTTCACCTTC
>TRBJ2-1|few|TRBV5-1|TRBD1
CASRTGESYNEQFF
TGCGCCAGTCGGACAGGGGAGTCCTACAATGAGCAGTTCTTC
>TRBJ2-3|many|TRBV7-9|.
CASVRDLGSTDTQYF
TGTGCCAGCGTAAGGGACCTCGGGAGCACAGATACGCAGTATTTT
>TRBJ2-1|medium-sized|TRBV6-5|.
CASTKDARRNEQFF
TGTGCCAGCACCAAGGATGCTAGGCGGAATGAGCAGTTCTTC
>TRBJ1-2|few|TRBV4-1|.
CASSQDRWERLANYGYTF
TGCGCCAGCAGCCAAGATAGGTGGGAGAGATTAGCTAACTATGGCTACACCTTC
>TRBJ2-1|large|TRBV7-2|.
CASSSPGGTEFF
TGTGCCAGCAGCTCCCCAGGGGGGACGGAGTTCTTC
>TRBJ2-2|large|TRBV24-1|TRBD1
CATSDPRTGKSSTGELFF
TGTGCCACCAGTGATCCCCGGACAGGGAAAAGCTCCACCGGGGAGCTGTTTTTT
>TRBJ2-1|many|TRBV7-2|TRBD1
CASSLRWGQALSYNEQFF
TGTGCCAGCAGCTTAAGATGGGGACAGGCCCTCTCCTACAATGAGCAGTTCTTC
>TRBJ1-1|few|TRBV11-1|.
CASSPFLGGTEAFF
TGTGCCAGCAGCCCCTTTCTGGGGGGCACTGAAGCTTTCTTT
>TRBJ1-1|medium-sized|TRBV6-1|.
CASTRTSGNTEAFF
TGTGCCAGCACCAGGACAAGCGGGAACACTGAAGCTTTCTTT
>TRBJ1-1|medium-sized|TRBV6-1|.
CASRASMTGSGMNTEAFF
TGTGCCAGCAGAGCATCGATGACAGGAAGTGGTATGAACACTGAAGCTTTCTTT
>TRBJ1-2|medium-sized|TRBV28|.
CASSLRYGYTF
TGTGCCAGCAGTTTACGCTATGGCTACACCTTC
>TRBJ1-1|many|TRBV5-1|TRBD1
CASSALTGGGTEAFF
TGCGCCAGCAGCGCCTTGACAGGGGGAGGCACTGAAGCTTTCTTT
>TRBJ2-1|.|TRBV2|.
CASSALAQQFF
TGTGCCAGCAGTGCTCTGGCCCAGCAGTTCTTC
>TRBJ2-2|few|TRBV12-3/TRBV12-4|.
CASSGGTLGVYTGELFF
TGTGCCAGCAGTGGGGGTACATTGGGAGTTTACACCGGGGAGCTGTTTTTT
>TRBJ2-7|.|TRBV18|.
CASSPPAAEGYEQYF
TGTGCCAGCTCACCACCCGCAGCAGAGGGCTACGAGCAGTACTTC
>TRBJ2-7|medium-sized|TRBV10-1|.
CASSEYGFYEQYF
TGCGCCAGCAGTGAGTACGGATTCTACGAGCAGTACTTC
>TRBJ2-3|many|TRBV4-1|TRBD2
CASTLAGATDTQYF
TGCGCCAGCACCCTAGCGGGGGCCACAGATACGCAGTATTTT
>TRBJ2-3|medium-sized|TRBV4-2|.
CASSQDKEVDTQYF
TGTGCCAGCAGCCAAGATAAAGAGGTGGATACGCAGTATTTT
>TRBJ2-4|few|TRBV6-1|.
CASSNWAQGIAKNIQYF
TGTGCCAGCAGCAACTGGGCGCAAGGGATAGCCAAAAACATTCAGTACTTC
>TRBJ2-3|.|TRBV7-2|TRBD2
CASSLEGREPDTQYF
TGTGCCAGCAGCTTAGAGGGGCGGGAGCCAGATACGCAGTATTTT
>TRBJ1-2|many|TRBV15|.
CATSRDLGLTYGYTF
TGTGCCACCAGCAGAGATCTAGGCCTGACCTATGGCTACACCTTC
>TRBJ2-7|medium-sized|TRBV4-1|TRBD2
CASSQDRGGWYEQYF
TGCGCCAGCAGCCAAGATCGGGGGGGCTGGTACGAGCAGTACTTC
>TRBJ2-7|medium-sized|TRBV20-1|TRBD1
CSAYSRDRGTYEQYF
TGCAGTGCTTACAGCCGGGACAGGGGAACCTACGAGCAGTACTTC
>TRBJ2-2|many|TRBV6-5|.
CASMQNTGELFF
TGTGCCAGCATGCAGAACACCGGGGAGCTGTTTTTT
>TRBJ1-6|few|TRBV10-3|TRBD1
CAISASSTGLDNSPLHF
TGTGCCATCAGTGCCTCGTCGACAGGGCTCGATAATTCACCCCTCCACTTT
>TRBJ2-7|large|TRBV20-1|TRBD2
CSASLADYEQYF
TGCAGTGCTAGCCTAGCGGACTACGAGCAGTACTTC
>TRBJ1-1|many|TRBV6-5|.
CASSWRPTGTEAFF
TGTGCCAGCAGTTGGAGACCAACGGGGACTGAAGCTTTCTTT
>TRBJ1-2|few|TRBV6-4|.
CASRRSTDLGGYTF
TGTGCCAGCAGGAGGTCCACCGATTTGGGGGGCTACACCTTC
>TRBJ2-1|many|TRBV3-1|.
CASSQLGRGAYNEQFF
TGTGCCAGCAGCCAACTTGGGCGGGGTGCCTACAATGAGCAGTTCTTC
>TRBJ2-7|medium-sized|TRBV20-1|TRBD2
CSARVDTSGDYEQYF
TGCAGTGCTAGAGTAGATACTAGCGGGGATTACGAGCAGTACTTC